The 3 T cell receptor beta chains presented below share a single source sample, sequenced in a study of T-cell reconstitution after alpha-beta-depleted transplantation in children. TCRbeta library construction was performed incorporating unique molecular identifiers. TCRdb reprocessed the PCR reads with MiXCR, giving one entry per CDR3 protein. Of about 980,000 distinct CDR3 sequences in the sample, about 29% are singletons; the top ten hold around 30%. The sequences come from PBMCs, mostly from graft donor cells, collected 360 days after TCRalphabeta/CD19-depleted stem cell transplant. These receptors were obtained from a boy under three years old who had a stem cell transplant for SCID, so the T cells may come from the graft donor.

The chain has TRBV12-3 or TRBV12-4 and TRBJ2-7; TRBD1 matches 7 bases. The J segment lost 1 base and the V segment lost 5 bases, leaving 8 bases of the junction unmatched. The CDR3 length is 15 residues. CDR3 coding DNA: TGTGCCAGCAGTCTCCAGGGACAGCCATCCTACGAGCAGTACTTC. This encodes CASSLQGQPSYEQYF.

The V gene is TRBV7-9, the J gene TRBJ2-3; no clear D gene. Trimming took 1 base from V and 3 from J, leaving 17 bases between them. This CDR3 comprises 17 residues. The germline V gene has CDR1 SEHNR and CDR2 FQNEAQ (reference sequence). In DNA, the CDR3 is TGTGCCAGCAGCTTAGTCGTACGACCCGACTCAACAGATACGCAGTATTTT. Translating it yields CASSLVVRPDSTDTQYF.

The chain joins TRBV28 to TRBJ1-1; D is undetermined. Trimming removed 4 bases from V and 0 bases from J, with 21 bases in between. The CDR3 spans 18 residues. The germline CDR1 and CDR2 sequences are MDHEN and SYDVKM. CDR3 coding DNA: TGTGCCAGCAGTTCCTCGGTTTGGCCACCCTACATGAACACTGAAGCTTTCTTT. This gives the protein CASSSSVWPPYMNTEAFF. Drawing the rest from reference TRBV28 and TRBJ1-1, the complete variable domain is DVKVTQSSRYLVKRTGEKVFLECVQDMDHENMFWYRQDPGLGLRLIYFSYDVKMKEKGDIPEGYSVSREKKERFSLILESASTNQTSMYLCASSSSVWPPYMNTEAFFGQGTRLTVV.